This passage covers 27 T cell receptor beta chains from one sample sequenced in a study of T cells in Graves' hyperthyroidism and ophthalmopathy. It was RNA transcripts that yielded the amplified TCR beta CDR3 regions. When the TCR CDR3 underwent first-round RT-PCR, the HTBI primer set was used. TCRdb used MiXCR to reprocess the multiplex PCR reads, holding one entry per CDR3 protein. Of roughly 280,000 distinct CDR3 sequences detected, about 20% appear once; the ten largest clones hold about 60%. Sequenced: blood. These TCRs come from a young man with Graves' ophthalmopathy.

This clonotype was seen more than once but under ten times. The CDR3 DNA reads as TGTGCCAGCAGGTTACCGCCGGGGCAGGGGGCCATGAACACTGAAGCTTTCTTT. The encoded protein is CASRLPPGQGAMNTEAFF. This chain connects TRBV6-1 to TRBJ1-1; 8 bases line up with TRBD1. This CDR3 comprises 18 residues. The V gene's germline CDR1 is MNHNS and CDR2 SASEGT. V lost 6 bases to trimming and J lost 0 bases; unmatched junction nucleotides: 15.

The table lists this clonotype with a few counts. The rearrangement joins TRBV14 to TRBJ2-3; the D is unclear. The V gene's germline CDR1 is SGHDN and CDR2 FVKESK. The CDR3 is 16 amino acids. Trimming took off 4 bases at V and 0 bases at J, with 14 bases between the two ends. The CDR3 DNA reads as TGTGCCAGCAGCCGAAACTACCTTTCGAGCACAGATACGCAGTATTTT. It translates to CASSRNYLSSTDTQYF.

The V call is TRBV2, the J call TRBJ2-3, with 13 bases that match TRBD2. With 4 bases clipped from V and 4 bases from J, the junction kept 5 bases outside the gene matches. The CDR3 sequence is 16 residues long. Germline-derived CDR1 and CDR2 are SNHLY and FYNNEI. The CDR3 reads CASSVTSGRRADTQYF. CDR3 sequence (DNA): TGTGCCAGCAGTGTGACTAGCGGGAGGAGAGCAGATACGCAGTATTTT.

The V call is TRBV12-3 or TRBV12-4, the J call TRBJ2-1; 7 bases agree with TRBD2. V was pared by 5 bases and J by 7 bases, with 14 bases of the junction left unmatched. The CDR3 spans 16 residues. The CDR3, as DNA: TGTGCCAGCAGTCGCGGGGACTACCTAAATGGGAATGAGCAGTTCTTC. This encodes CASSRGDYLNGNEQFF.

This clonotype was seen repeatedly, ten times or more. A junction boundary mismatches the germline segment, possibly from a read error. V usage is TRBV14 and J usage is TRBJ2-7; D is ambiguous. The CDR3 has 14 amino acids. Germline V gene data show CDR1 as SGHDN and CDR2 as FVKESK. The CDR3 DNA sequence: TGCGCCAGCAGCCAAGTCTCCGGGTCCTACGAGCAGTACTTC. Protein sequence: CASSQVSGSYEQYF.

The gene calls are TRBV19 and TRBJ1-4, with D unresolved. The V and J ends lost 1 base and 8 bases respectively, with 17 bases between them. Germline V gives CDR1 LNHDA, CDR2 SQIVND (reference sequence). The CDR3 loop spans 16 amino acids. Written as DNA, the CDR3 is TGTGCCAGTAGTATAGTCAGGTCGCCGGGTGAGGAAAAACTGTTTTTT. It yields the protein CASSIVRSPGEEKLFF.

V and J are TRBV19 and TRBJ2-5; the match to TRBD2 covers 9 bases. The CDR3 is 16 residues long. From germline, CDR1 is LNHDA and CDR2 SQIVND (reference sequence). V lost 0 bases and J lost 4; bases outside the gene matches: 6. This CDR3 reads CASSIEAGGGSETQYF. In nucleotides, the CDR3 is TGTGCCAGTAGTATAGAAGCGGGAGGTGGCTCAGAGACCCAGTACTTC.

The chain carries TRBV6-1 and TRBJ1-4; D not certain. CDR3 length: 14 residues. The V end lost 2 bases, the J end lost 8 bases, and 12 bases lay between the germline ends. CDR1 is MNHNS, CDR2 SASEGT, per germline. CDR3 sequence: CASSEPRTEEKLFF. DNA for the CDR3: TGTGCCAGCAGTGAACCGCGGACGGAGGAAAAACTGTTTTTT.

This rearrangement joins TRBV14 to TRBJ2-5; the D gene could be TRBD1 or TRBD2 (5 bases each). Germline V lookup: CDR1 SGHDN, CDR2 FVKESK. There are 15 residues in the CDR3. V was shortened by 2 bases and J by 4 bases, with 14 bases between the two germline ends. The CDR3 here is CASSQLGVLPETQYF. The CDR3 nucleotides read TGTGCCAGCAGCCAATTGGGGGTCCTCCCAGAGACCCAGTACTTC.

This clonotype has at least ten counts. This chain joins TRBV28 and TRBJ1-1; D gene unclear. Between the trimmed V and J ends, which lost 7 bases and 2 bases, there was a span of 11 bases. The CDR3 extends over 13 amino acids. In germline, CDR1 is MDHEN, CDR2 SYDVKM. CDR3 sequence: CASNRDFNTEAFF. CDR3 DNA: TGTGCCAGCAACCGAGACTTTAACACTGAAGCTTTCTTT.

A few counts support this clonotype. V gene TRBV11-1 combines with J gene TRBJ2-1; no firm D call. The CDR3 length is 13 residues. V gave up 10 bases and J gave up 4 bases, with 14 bases separating them. The germline CDR1 and CDR2 sequences are SGHAT and FQDESV (reference sequence). This chain's CDR3 is CATRWSRYNEQFF. The CDR3 nucleotides are TGTGCCACCAGATGGAGCCGTTACAATGAGCAGTTCTTC. Supplemented by reference TRBV11-1 and TRBJ2-1, the full variable domain reads EAEVAQSPRYKITEKSQAVAFWCDPISGHATLYWYRQILGQGPELLVQFQDESVVDDSQLPKDRFSAERLKGVDSTLKIQPAELGDSAMYLCATRWSRYNEQFFGPGTRLTVL.

This clonotype was found a few times. V gene TRBV18 combines with J gene TRBJ2-3; no firm D call. Germline CDR1 KGHSH, CDR2 LQKENI. The V gene lost 2 bases and the J gene lost 6 bases, with 9 bases spanning the gap. The CDR3 contains 13 residues. The CDR3 region is CASSPGNWDTQYF. CDR3 nucleotides: TGTGCCAGCTCACCAGGAAACTGGGATACGCAGTATTTT. The full variable domain, in which reference TRBV18 and TRBJ2-3 provide the parts outside the CDR3, is NAGVMQNPRHLVRRRGQEARLRCSPMKGHSHVYWYRQLPEEGLKFMVYLQKENIIDESGMPKERFSAEFPKEGPSILRIQQVVRGDSAAYFCASSPGNWDTQYFGPGTRLTVL.

Ten or more counts support this clonotype. The chain carries TRBV30 and TRBJ1-4; weak D call: TRBD1 (6 bases). The CDR3 sequence is 14 residues long. The germline V and J ends were trimmed by 0 bases and 5 bases, with 10 bases remaining between them. The V gene's germline CDR1 is GTSNPN and CDR2 SVGIG (reference sequence). The DNA of the CDR3 is TGTGCCTGGAGTGTCGGACAGCTCAATGAAAAACTGTTTTTT. Translating gives CAWSVGQLNEKLFF.

This clonotype occurred many times. The J gene is TRBJ2-7, the V gene TRBV20-1; D may be TRBD1 (6 bases). V was shortened by 6 bases and J by 3 bases, with 18 bases between the two germline ends. The germline gives CDR1 DFQATT, CDR2 SNEGSKA (reference sequence). There are 14 residues in the CDR3. The CDR3 nucleotides read TGCAGTGCAAACGAAGACAGGTCCGGCTACGAGCAGTACTTC. Amino acids: CSANEDRSGYEQYF.

This clonotype was picked up a small number of times. The chain uses TRBV18 and TRBJ1-1, with D perhaps TRBD1 (6 bases). The CDR3 has 16 amino acids. Germline-derived CDR1 and CDR2 are KGHSH and LQKENI. The V gene lost 3 bases and the J gene lost 0 bases, with 14 bases spanning the gap. The CDR3 nucleotides are TGTGCCAGCTCACCCTTACAGGGCAACATGAACACTGAAGCTTTCTTT. This gives the protein CASSPLQGNMNTEAFF.

V usage is TRBV28 and J usage is TRBJ2-2; possibly TRBD2 for D (7 bases). The CDR3 covers 15 residues. Trimming stripped 11 bases from V and 3 bases from J, with 19 bases between. Germline lookup yields CDR1 MDHEN and CDR2 SYDVKM. The CDR3 here is CASLGGVKYTGELFF. Written as DNA, the CDR3 is TGTGCCTCCCTAGGGGGGGTAAAGTACACCGGGGAGCTGTTTTTT.

This clonotype has just a few counts. The CDR3: CASSLASLADGNTIYF. DNA for the CDR3: TGCGCCAGCAGCTTGGCGAGTTTGGCGGACGGAAACACCATATATTTT. The gene calls are TRBV5-1 and TRBJ1-3; D remains ambiguous. From germline, CDR1 is SGHRS and CDR2 YFSETQ. The CDR3 runs 16 residues. V was cut by 0 bases and J by 4 bases, with 14 bases left in between.

The sample holds many counts of this clonotype. The chain uses TRBV12-3 or TRBV12-4 and TRBJ2-7; 10 bases agree with TRBD2. Unmatched junction bases numbered 13, after V lost 6 bases and J lost 2 bases. This CDR3 is built from 17 residues. The CDR3 DNA sequence: TGTGCCAGCAGCTCCCTAGGTAGCGGGAGGAACGCCTACGAGCAGTACTTC. It yields the protein CASSSLGSGRNAYEQYF.

The gene calls are TRBV7-9 and TRBJ1-2, with D unclear. The ends were cut back, 2 bases at V and 0 bases at J, with 13 bases in the middle. The CDR3 consists of 16 residues. From germline, CDR1 is SEHNR and CDR2 FQNEAQ (reference sequence). CDR3 amino acids: CASSLRAGKANYGYTF. CDR3 nucleotide sequence: TGTGCCAGCAGCTTAAGGGCAGGCAAAGCTAACTATGGCTACACCTTC.

The table lists this clonotype with many counts. The chain links TRBV28 to TRBJ2-1; 8 nucleotides match TRBD1. Trimming took 6 bases from V and 4 from J; bases not matched to a gene: 8. The CDR3 loop spans 15 amino acids. Looked up from germline, CDR1 is MDHEN and CDR2 is SYDVKM. The DNA for the CDR3 is TGTGCCAGCAGCCCACCCCGGACAGGGTACAATGAGCAGTTCTTC. Protein: CASSPPRTGYNEQFF.

This clonotype was seen a handful of times. This chain joins TRBV7-2 and TRBJ2-7, with D possibly matching TRBD2 (5 bases). CDR3 length: 15 residues. Germline V gene lookup returns CDR1 SGHTA and CDR2 FQGNSA. Deletions cut 1 base from V and 7 bases from J, with 17 bases between. The DNA for the CDR3 is TGTGCCAGCAGCTTAGGAGGTAGCGTCTTCCTTGAGCAGTACTTC. It encodes CASSLGGSVFLEQYF.

The V and J genes are TRBV14 and TRBJ1-2, with 9 bases aligning to TRBD1. This CDR3 comprises 15 residues. Germline V gives CDR1 SGHDN, CDR2 FVKESK. The junction had 4 bases not matched to a gene; V was cut back by 5 bases and J by 0 bases. The chain's CDR3 is CASSSRQGANYGYTF. The DNA for the CDR3 is TGTGCCAGCAGCTCTCGACAGGGGGCTAACTATGGCTACACCTTC.

This clonotype was detected only a few times. This rearrangement joins TRBV2 to TRBJ1-6, with D maybe TRBD1 (6 bases). V lost 5 bases to trimming and J lost 10 bases, with 15 bases between them. This CDR3 spans 14 amino acids. Germline CDR1 and CDR2: SNHLY and FYNNEI. The DNA of the CDR3 is TGTGCCAGCAGTCCCGGGACCAGGGGCTCACCCCTCCACTTT. This translates into CASSPGTRGSPLHF.

This clonotype has just a few counts. The V call is TRBV20-1, the J call TRBJ1-2; 9 nucleotides match TRBD1. Per the germline V gene, CDR1 is DFQATT and CDR2 is SNEGSKA (reference sequence). Trimming removed 6 bases from V and 0 bases from J; junction bases left unmatched: 14. The CDR3 has 17 amino acids. Written as DNA, the CDR3 is TGCAGTGCGCAAAGAGGAGGGACAGGGAGGCCTAACTATGGCTACACCTTC. Translating gives CSAQRGGTGRPNYGYTF.

Ten or more counts support this clonotype. V gene TRBV6-1 combines with J gene TRBJ1-1; D gene uncertain. Looked up from germline, CDR1 is MNHNS and CDR2 is SASEGT. V dropped 4 bases and J dropped 4 bases, with 13 bases sitting between them. The CDR3 has 14 amino acids. As DNA, the CDR3 is TGTGCCAGCAGTGCACGGAACCCCGGCACTGAAGCTTTCTTT. It codes for CASSARNPGTEAFF.

This clonotype occurred a few times. The chain employs TRBV7-9 and TRBJ1-1; perhaps TRBD1 as D (5 bases). Trimming removed 1 base at V and 11 bases at J, with 14 bases between. Germline V gene data show CDR1 as SEHNR and CDR2 as FQNEAQ (reference sequence). The CDR3 sequence is 13 residues long. CDR3 DNA: TGTGCCAGCAGCTTAGTGACAGACTTGGAGGCTTTCTTT. Protein: CASSLVTDLEAFF.

This clonotype came up a few times. V and J are TRBV20-1 and TRBJ1-2, with 7 bases identical to TRBD1. Germline V CDR1 and CDR2: DFQATT, SNEGSKA (reference sequence). This CDR3 region has 13 residues. After removal of 0 bases from V and 8 bases from J, the junction contained 6 bases not matched to a gene. The CDR3 protein is CSAREEGAQGYTF. CDR3 DNA: TGCAGTGCTAGAGAGGAGGGGGCGCAGGGCTACACCTTC.